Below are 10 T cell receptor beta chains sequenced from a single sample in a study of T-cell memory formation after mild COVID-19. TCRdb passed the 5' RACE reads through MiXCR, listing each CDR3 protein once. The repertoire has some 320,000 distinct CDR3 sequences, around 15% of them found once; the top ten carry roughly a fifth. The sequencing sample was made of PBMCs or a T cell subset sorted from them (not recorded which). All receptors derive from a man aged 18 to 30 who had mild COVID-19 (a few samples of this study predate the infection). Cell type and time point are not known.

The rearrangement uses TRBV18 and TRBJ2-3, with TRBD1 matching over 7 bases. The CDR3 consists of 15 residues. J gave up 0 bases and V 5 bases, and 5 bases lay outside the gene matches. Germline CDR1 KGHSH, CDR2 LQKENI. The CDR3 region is CASSTMGQSTDTQYF. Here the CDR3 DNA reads TGTGCCAGCTCAACTATGGGACAGAGCACAGATACGCAGTATTTT. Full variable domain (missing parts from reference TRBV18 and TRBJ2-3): NAGVMQNPRHLVRRRGQEARLRCSPMKGHSHVYWYRQLPEEGLKFMVYLQKENIIDESGMPKERFSAEFPKEGPSILRIQQVVRGDSAAYFCASSTMGQSTDTQYFGPGTRLTVL.

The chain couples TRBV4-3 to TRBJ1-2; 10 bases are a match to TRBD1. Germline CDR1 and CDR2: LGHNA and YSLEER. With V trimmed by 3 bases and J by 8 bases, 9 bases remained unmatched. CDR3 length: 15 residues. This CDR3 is CASSQAGTGDYGYTF. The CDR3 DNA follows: TGCGCCAGCAGCCAGGCCGGGACAGGGGATTACGGCTACACCTTC.

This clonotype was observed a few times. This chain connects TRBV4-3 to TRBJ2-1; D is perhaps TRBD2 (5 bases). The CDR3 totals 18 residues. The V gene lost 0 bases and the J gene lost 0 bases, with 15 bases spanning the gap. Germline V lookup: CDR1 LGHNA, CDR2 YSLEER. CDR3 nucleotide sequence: TGCGCCAGCAGCCAAGAGGACTGGTGGAAGGGCTCCTACAATGAGCAGTTCTTC. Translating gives CASSQEDWWKGSYNEQFF.

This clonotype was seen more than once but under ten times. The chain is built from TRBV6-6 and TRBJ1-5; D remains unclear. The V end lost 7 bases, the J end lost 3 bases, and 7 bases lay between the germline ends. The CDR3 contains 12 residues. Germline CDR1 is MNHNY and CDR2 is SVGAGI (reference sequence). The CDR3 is CASTNPNQPQHF. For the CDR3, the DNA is TGTGCCAGCACTAACCCCAATCAGCCCCAGCATTTT.

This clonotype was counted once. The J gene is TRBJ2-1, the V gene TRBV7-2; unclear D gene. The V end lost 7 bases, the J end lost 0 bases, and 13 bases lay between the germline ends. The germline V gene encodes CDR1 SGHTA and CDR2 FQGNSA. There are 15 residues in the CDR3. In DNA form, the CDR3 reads TGTGCCAGCACCCCGATTAAACACTCCTACAATGAGCAGTTCTTC. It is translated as CASTPIKHSYNEQFF. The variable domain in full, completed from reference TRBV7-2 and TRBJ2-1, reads GAGVSQSPSNKVTEKGKDVELRCDPISGHTALYWYRQSLGQGLEFLIYFQGNSAPDKSGLPSDRFSAERTGGSVSTLTIQRTQQEDSAVYLCASTPIKHSYNEQFFGPGTRLTVL.

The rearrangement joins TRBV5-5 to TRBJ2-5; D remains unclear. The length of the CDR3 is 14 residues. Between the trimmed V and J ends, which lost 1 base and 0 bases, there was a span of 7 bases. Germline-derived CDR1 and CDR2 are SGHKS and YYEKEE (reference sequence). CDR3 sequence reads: CASSLIRYQETQYF. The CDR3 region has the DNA TGTGCCAGCAGCTTGATTCGGTACCAAGAGACCCAGTACTTC.

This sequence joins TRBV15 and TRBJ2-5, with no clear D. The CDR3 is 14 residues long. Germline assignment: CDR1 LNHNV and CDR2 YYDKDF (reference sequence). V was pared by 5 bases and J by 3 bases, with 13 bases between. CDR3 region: CATSRELGEETQYF. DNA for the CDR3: TGTGCCACCAGCCGCGAATTAGGAGAAGAGACCCAGTACTTC.

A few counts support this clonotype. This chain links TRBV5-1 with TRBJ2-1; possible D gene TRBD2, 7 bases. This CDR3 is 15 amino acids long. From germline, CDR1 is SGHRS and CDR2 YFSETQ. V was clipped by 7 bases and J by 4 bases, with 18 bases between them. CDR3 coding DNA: TGCGCCAGCTCCAGCGACGGGGGGCCTTACAATGAGCAGTTCTTC. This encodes CASSSDGGPYNEQFF.

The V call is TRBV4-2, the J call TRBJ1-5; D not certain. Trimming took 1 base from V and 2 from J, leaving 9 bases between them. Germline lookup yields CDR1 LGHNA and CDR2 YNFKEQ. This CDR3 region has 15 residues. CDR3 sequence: CASSQGSWGNQPQHF. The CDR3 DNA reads TGTGCCAGCAGCCAAGGCTCCTGGGGCAATCAGCCCCAGCATTTT.

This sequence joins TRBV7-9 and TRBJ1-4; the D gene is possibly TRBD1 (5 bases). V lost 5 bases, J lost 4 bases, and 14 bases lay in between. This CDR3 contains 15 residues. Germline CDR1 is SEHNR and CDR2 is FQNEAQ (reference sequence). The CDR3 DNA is TGTGCCAGCAGCCGTGGACCGGGGGGTAATGAAAAACTGTTTTTT. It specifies CASSRGPGGNEKLFF.